The 17 T cell receptor beta chains reported below all come from one sample, sequenced in a study of T cells in Graves' hyperthyroidism and ophthalmopathy. There were TCR beta CDR3 regions amplified from RNA transcripts. An initial round of RT-PCR targeting the TCR CDR3 relied on the HTBI primer set. TCRdb used MiXCR to reprocess the multiplex PCR reads, holding one entry per CDR3 protein. The sample carries about 290,000 distinct CDR3 sequences, roughly 19% recorded once. The specimen sequenced was blood. The receptors stem from a man aged 50 to 60 with Graves' ophthalmopathy.

This clonotype appeared a few times. V and J are TRBV5-7 and TRBJ2-2, with 10 bases matching TRBD2. TRBV5-7 is placed among ORFs of uncertain function. CDR3 length: 16 amino acids. Losses at the gene ends were 4 bases for V and 3 bases for J; bases not matched to a gene: 6. The CDR3 DNA sequence: TGTGCCAGCAGCACTACCGGGACTAGCGACACCGGGGAGCTGTTTTTT. It yields the protein CASSTTGTSDTGELFF.

This chain joins TRBV18 and TRBJ2-5, with a tentative D call TRBD1 (6 bases). The CDR3 is 14 residues long. Germline V lookup: CDR1 KGHSH, CDR2 LQKENI. V was clipped by 4 bases and J by 4 bases, with 13 bases between them. CDR3 DNA sequence: TGTGCCAGCTCACAGGACAGTGCGTCAGAGACCCAGTACTTC. It translates to CASSQDSASETQYF. The full variable domain, with the rest looked up from reference TRBV18 and TRBJ2-5, is NAGVMQNPRHLVRRRGQEARLRCSPMKGHSHVYWYRQLPEEGLKFMVYLQKENIIDESGMPKERFSAEFPKEGPSILRIQQVVRGDSAAYFCASSQDSASETQYFGPGTRLLVL.

This clonotype was observed many times. V and J are TRBV7-9 and TRBJ1-5; possible D gene TRBD1, 6 bases. The CDR3 runs 15 residues. The germline gives CDR1 SEHNR, CDR2 FQNEAQ (reference sequence). V was shortened by 1 base and J by 2 bases, with 9 bases between the two germline ends. CDR3 in amino acids: CASSLGSGGNQPQHF. In nucleotides, the CDR3 is TGTGCCAGCAGCTTAGGGTCAGGGGGCAATCAGCCCCAGCATTTT.

This chain connects TRBV24-1 to TRBJ2-5; TRBD2 matches at 12 bases. CDR1 is KGHDR, CDR2 SFDVKD, per germline. The CDR3 has 18 amino acids. With V trimmed by 4 bases and J by 5 bases, 13 bases remained unmatched. The CDR3 is CATSDYYETSGRAETQYF. CDR3 coding DNA: TGTGCCACCAGTGACTATTATGAGACTAGCGGGAGAGCCGAGACCCAGTACTTC.

This clonotype showed up many times. The chain has TRBV18 and TRBJ2-2; D gene ambiguous. This CDR3 comprises 14 residues. Trimming left V 3 bases short and J 3 bases short, with 8 bases between. CDR1 and CDR2 (germline): KGHSH, LQKENI. Here the CDR3 reads CASSPQQDTGELFF. DNA for the CDR3: TGTGCCAGCTCACCTCAACAAGACACCGGGGAGCTGTTTTTT.

The chain recombines TRBV6-2 or TRBV6-3 with TRBJ1-4, with 12 bases lining up with TRBD1. Germline V CDR1 and CDR2: MNHEY, SVGEGT. The trim removed 6 bases at V and 5 bases at J, leaving 7 bases unmatched. CDR3 length: 16 residues. In nucleotides, the CDR3 is TGTGCCAGCAGGAAGGGACAGGGGGCGCAGAATGAAAAACTGTTTTTT. Protein product: CASRKGQGAQNEKLFF.

The chain couples TRBV6-1 to TRBJ2-3, with unresolved D. This CDR3 is 16 amino acids long. V was cut by 8 bases and J by 0 bases, with 18 bases left in between. From germline, CDR1 is MNHNS and CDR2 SASEGT. For the CDR3, the DNA is TGTGCCAGCCGGCCCCAGGTTTCCACTAGCACAGATACGCAGTATTTT. This translates into CASRPQVSTSTDTQYF.

The chain uses TRBV29-1 and TRBJ2-1; TRBD1 is a possible D gene (5 bases). Per germline, CDR1 SQVTM and CDR2 ANQGSEA. CDR3 length equals 11 residues. Deletions cut 3 bases from V and 7 bases from J, with 7 bases between. DNA of the CDR3: TGCAGCGTTGACTCAGGGAATGAGCAGTTCTTC. Translating gives CSVDSGNEQFF.

The V gene is TRBV11-2, the J gene TRBJ2-1, with a tentative D call TRBD2 (5 bases). Between the trimmed V and J ends, which lost 8 bases and 8 bases, there was a span of 16 bases. CDR3 size: 13 residues. Germline lookup yields CDR1 SGHAT and CDR2 FQNNGV. The CDR3 DNA sequence: TGTGCCAGCCATCACGGAGGCCTCGATGAGCAGTTCTTC. It encodes CASHHGGLDEQFF.

This clonotype was counted at least ten times. This chain uses TRBV6-1 with TRBJ1-1; D is ambiguous. Looked up from germline, CDR1 is MNHNS and CDR2 is SASEGT. V was shortened by 2 bases and J by 1 base, with 8 bases between the two germline ends. There are 14 residues in the CDR3. In DNA form, the CDR3 reads TGTGCCAGCAGTGAATTAACGGGGAACACTGAAGCTTTCTTT. Protein: CASSELTGNTEAFF.

Notes on this clonotype: This may arise from a read error, as a much more abundant clone is one base away. The genes are TRBV2 and TRBJ2-7; 9 bases line up with TRBD1. V shed 7 bases, J shed 2 bases, and the junction held 3 bases outside the gene matches. This CDR3 contains 13 residues. Per the germline V gene, CDR1 is SNHLY and CDR2 is FYNNEI. In nucleotides, the CDR3 is TGTGCCAGCAATAGGGACAGGGCCTACGAGCAGTACTTC. Its protein is CASNRDRAYEQYF.

Worth noting for this clonotype: Because the CDR3's place on the DNA is in doubt, the DNA is left out and the CDR3 is given as listed by TCRdb. V usage is TRBV7-3 and J usage is TRBJ2-3; TRBD2, the table's D call, lacks a check against the DNA. CDR1 SGHTA and CDR2 FQGTGA come from the germline V gene. The CDR3 adds up to 21 amino acids, both ends counted. CDR3 sequence reads: CASSFYICSATSRGRADTQYF.

In its sample, this clonotype was seen a few times. V gene TRBV20-1 combines with J gene TRBJ2-5, with 13 bases fitting TRBD2. Germline loops: CDR1 DFQATT, CDR2 SNEGSKA (reference sequence). The CDR3 covers 18 residues. Losses at the gene ends were 0 bases for V and 1 base for J; bases not matched to a gene: 8. CDR3 bases: TGCAGTGCTAGAGATCTACTAGCGGGAGGGACCTCCCAAGAGACCCAGTACTTC. Protein: CSARDLLAGGTSQETQYF.

This rearrangement joins TRBV2 to TRBJ2-1; 14 nucleotides align to TRBD2. J gave up 0 bases and V 4 bases, and 11 bases lay outside the gene matches. The CDR3 extends over 20 amino acids. Per the germline V gene, CDR1 is SNHLY and CDR2 is FYNNEI. The CDR3 DNA sequence: TGTGCCAGCAGTGTTTCCCGACTAGCGGGAGGGCGGAGCTCCTACAATGAGCAGTTCTTC. This encodes CASSVSRLAGGRSSYNEQFF.

This clonotype occurred many times. The V gene is TRBV7-9, the J gene TRBJ2-3; D unresolved. Germline-derived CDR1 and CDR2 are SEHNR and FQNEAQ (reference sequence). Trimming removed 5 bases at V and 3 bases at J, with 3 bases between. The CDR3 runs 11 residues. CDR3 nucleotide sequence: TGTGCCAGCAGCGAGACAGATACGCAGTATTTT. Its protein product is CASSETDTQYF.

This clonotype turned up a few times. The J gene is TRBJ1-2, the V gene TRBV5-1, with D unresolved. The CDR3 runs 14 residues. Deletions cut 0 bases from V and 4 bases from J, with 10 bases between. The V gene's germline CDR1 is SGHRS and CDR2 YFSETQ. CDR3 region: CASSLGSTFYGYTF. The CDR3 nucleotides read TGCGCCAGCAGCTTGGGATCCACCTTCTATGGCTACACCTTC. The entire variable domain, with the rest obtained from reference TRBV5-1 and TRBJ1-2, is as follows: KAGVTQTPRYLIKTRGQQVTLSCSPISGHRSVSWYQQTPGQGLQFLFEYFSETQRNKGNFPGRFSGRQFSNSRSEMNVSTLELGDSALYLCASSLGSTFYGYTFGSGTRLTVV.

DNA for the CDR3: TGTGCCAGCAGTCTGGACAGGGTCACCGGGGAGCTGTTTTTT. The encoded protein is CASSLDRVTGELFF. The chain joins TRBV12-3 or TRBV12-4 to TRBJ2-2; 8 bases fit TRBD1. The CDR3 spans 14 residues. The V and J ends lost 5 bases and 4 bases, in that order; junction bases with no gene match: 3.